These 9 T cell receptor beta chains were all obtained from the same sample, sequenced in a study of cytomegalovirus exposure and HLA in healthy donors. PCR was performed using 60 Vbeta and 13 Jbeta primers. This table comes from immunoSEQ multiplex PCR, and its TCRdb copy is limited to in-frame clones, with some not included. The sample yields 130,000 or so clones, over 80% seen once. Source material: PBMCs. These receptors all come from a man younger than 45 in good health and CMV-seronegative.

J is TRBJ2-3 and V is TRBV10-3; 13 positions match TRBD2. The V and J ends lost 11 bases and 1 base, in that order; junction bases with no gene match: 15. Germline assignment: CDR1 ENHRY and CDR2 SYGVKD. There are 18 residues in the CDR3. CDR3 sequence reads: CAAEPGTSGAGGTDTQYF. CDR3 sequence (DNA): TGTGCCGCCGAACCCGGGACTAGCGGGGCCGGGGGCACAGATACGCAGTATTTT.

The chain uses TRBV28 and TRBJ2-7; D call uncertain. V dropped 1 base and J dropped 9 bases, with 16 bases sitting between them. The germline gives CDR1 MDHEN, CDR2 SYDVKM. The CDR3 runs to 14 residues. The DNA of the CDR3 is TGTGCCAGCAGTTTATTTGACTCTCCTACGGGGCAGTACTTC. Translated, it gives CASSLFDSPTGQYF.

This clone was observed a few times. V gene TRBV5-4 combines with J gene TRBJ2-5; the match to TRBD2 covers 8 bases. The CDR3 has 14 amino acids. Unmatched junction bases numbered 7, after V lost 4 bases and J lost 5 bases. Germline V gene data show CDR1 as SGHNT and CDR2 as YYREEE (reference sequence). CDR3 amino acids: CASSGKTSVETQYF. CDR3 coding DNA: TGTGCCAGCAGCGGGAAGACTAGCGTGGAGACCCAGTACTTC.

This clone was seen only once. V usage is TRBV6-5 and J usage is TRBJ1-2, with TRBD1 as a possible D gene (5 bases). Trimming cost V 3 bases and J 5 bases, with 10 bases left between them. The CDR3 runs to 13 residues. From germline, CDR1 is MNHEY and CDR2 SVGAGI. The CDR3 sequence: CASSYRRGYGYTF. The CDR3 bases are TGTGCCAGCAGTTATCGACGGGGGTATGGCTACACCTTC.

CDR3 sequence (DNA): TGTGCCAGCAGCGTAGGGGGGGGACAAGAGACCCAGTACTTC. Encoded protein: CASSVGGGQETQYF. This chain uses TRBV9 with TRBJ2-5; 7 nucleotides align to TRBD2. The CDR3 has 14 amino acids. The ends lost 0 bases at V and 2 bases at J; junction bases unmatched: 1. Germline assignment: CDR1 SGDLS and CDR2 YYNGEE.

This sequence joins TRBV29-1 and TRBJ1-1; TRBD1 is a possible D gene (5 bases). Germline assignment: CDR1 SQVTM and CDR2 ANQGSEA. The V end lost 4 bases, the J end lost 7 bases, and 16 bases lay between the germline ends. The CDR3 contains 13 residues. In nucleotides, the CDR3 is TGCAGCGTTGGGCCTAGGGGAATTGGTGAAGCTTTCTTT. It codes for CSVGPRGIGEAFF.

The V gene is TRBV10-2, the J gene TRBJ2-2; a possible D gene is TRBD2 (6 bases). The CDR3 is made up of 16 amino acids. Trimming pared 7 bases from V and 2 bases from J, leaving 17 bases between. Germline loops: CDR1 WSHSY, CDR2 SAAADI. In DNA form, the CDR3 reads TGCGCCAGCACTCATAATGGCGGGGCTAACACCGGGGAGCTGTTTTTT. This encodes CASTHNGGANTGELFF.

This chain joins TRBV6-7 and TRBJ2-3; maybe TRBD2 (6 bases). Being an ORF, TRBV6-7 has a function that is uncertain. This CDR3 comprises 16 residues. V was trimmed by 8 bases and J by 5 bases, leaving 23 bases between them. CDR3 DNA: TGTGCCAGCGCTGCCGGGACTTATCCCACCTTAGATACGCAGTATTTT. This sequence encodes CASAAGTYPTLDTQYF.

The chain joins TRBV11-2 to TRBJ1-6; D gene ambiguous. With 1 base removed from V and 7 bases from J, the gap between germline ends came to 11 bases. The CDR3 spans 15 residues. Germline values: CDR1 SGHAT, CDR2 FQNNGV. CDR3 coding DNA: TGTGCCAGCAGCTTAGGAACAGTAGGCAATTCACCCCTCCACTTT. Translating gives CASSLGTVGNSPLHF.